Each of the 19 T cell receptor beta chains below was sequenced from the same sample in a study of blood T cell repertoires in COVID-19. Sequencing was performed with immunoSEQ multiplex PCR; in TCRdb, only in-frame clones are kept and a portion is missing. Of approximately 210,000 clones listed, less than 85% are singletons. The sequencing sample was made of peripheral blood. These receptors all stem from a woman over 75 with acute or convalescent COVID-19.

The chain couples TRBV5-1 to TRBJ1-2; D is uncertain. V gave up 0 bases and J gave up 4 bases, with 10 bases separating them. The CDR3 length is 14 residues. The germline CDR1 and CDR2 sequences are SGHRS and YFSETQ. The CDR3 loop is CASSLGAATYGYTF. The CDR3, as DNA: TGCGCCAGCAGCTTGGGTGCGGCGACCTATGGCTACACCTTC.

The CDR3 protein is CATSDGSQGRFPYGYTF. The CDR3 coding sequence is TGTGCCACCAGTGATGGGTCACAGGGGCGATTTCCCTATGGCTACACCTTC. The chain uses TRBV24-1 and TRBJ1-2; 7 nucleotides align to TRBD1. Germline CDR1 and CDR2: KGHDR and SFDVKD. The CDR3 consists of 17 residues. The V segment lost 3 bases and the J segment 4 bases; nucleotides outside the gene matches: 13.

Written as DNA, the CDR3 is TGTGCCAGCAGTCCGAAGAGGGGACAGGAGCAGTACTTC. Translating gives CASSPKRGQEQYF. The gene calls are TRBV2 and TRBJ2-7, with TRBD1 matching over 7 bases. In germline, CDR1 is SNHLY, CDR2 FYNNEI. This CDR3 comprises 13 residues. The trim removed 5 bases at V and 7 bases at J, leaving 8 bases unmatched.

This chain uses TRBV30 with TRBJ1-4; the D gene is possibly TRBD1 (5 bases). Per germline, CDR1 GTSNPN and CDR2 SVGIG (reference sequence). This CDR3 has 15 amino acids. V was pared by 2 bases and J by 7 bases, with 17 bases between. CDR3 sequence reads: CAWSPPGGLSEKLFF. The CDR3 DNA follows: TGTGCCTGGAGTCCCCCCGGGGGGTTAAGTGAAAAACTGTTTTTT.

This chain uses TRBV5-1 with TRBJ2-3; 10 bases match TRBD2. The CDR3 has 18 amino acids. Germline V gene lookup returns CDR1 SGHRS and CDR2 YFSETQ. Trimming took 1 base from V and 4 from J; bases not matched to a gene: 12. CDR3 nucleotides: TGCGCCAGCAGCTTGTCGATTCAGCGGGGGGGCTTCTCAGATACGCAGTATTTT. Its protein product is CASSLSIQRGGFSDTQYF. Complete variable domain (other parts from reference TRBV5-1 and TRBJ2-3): KAGVTQTPRYLIKTRGQQVTLSCSPISGHRSVSWYQQTPGQGLQFLFEYFSETQRNKGNFPGRFSGRQFSNSRSEMNVSTLELGDSALYLCASSLSIQRGGFSDTQYFGPGTRLTVL.

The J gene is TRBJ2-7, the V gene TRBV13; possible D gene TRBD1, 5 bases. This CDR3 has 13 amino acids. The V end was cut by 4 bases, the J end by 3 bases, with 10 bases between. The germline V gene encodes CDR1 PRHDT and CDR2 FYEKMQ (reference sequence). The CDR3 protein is CASSSLDSYEQYF. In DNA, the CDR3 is TGTGCCAGCAGCTCCCTCGACAGCTACGAGCAGTACTTC.

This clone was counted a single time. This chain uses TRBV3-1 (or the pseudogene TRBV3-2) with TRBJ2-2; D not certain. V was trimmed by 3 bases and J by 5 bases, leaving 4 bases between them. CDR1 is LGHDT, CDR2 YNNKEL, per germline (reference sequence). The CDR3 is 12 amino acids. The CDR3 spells CASSHLTGELFF. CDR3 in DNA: TGTGCCAGCAGCCATCTAACCGGGGAGCTGTTTTTT.

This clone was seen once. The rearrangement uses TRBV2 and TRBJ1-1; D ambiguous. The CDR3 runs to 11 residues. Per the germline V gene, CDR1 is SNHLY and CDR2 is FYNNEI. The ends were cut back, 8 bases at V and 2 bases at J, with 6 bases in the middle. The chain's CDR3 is CASRENTEAFF. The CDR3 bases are TGTGCCAGCCGAGAAAACACTGAAGCTTTCTTT. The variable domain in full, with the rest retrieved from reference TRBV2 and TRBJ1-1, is EPEVTQTPSHQVTQMGQEVILRCVPISNHLYFYWYRQILGQKVEFLVSFYNNEISEKSEIFDDQFSVERPDGSNFTLKIRSTKLEDSAMYFCASRENTEAFFGQGTRLTVV.

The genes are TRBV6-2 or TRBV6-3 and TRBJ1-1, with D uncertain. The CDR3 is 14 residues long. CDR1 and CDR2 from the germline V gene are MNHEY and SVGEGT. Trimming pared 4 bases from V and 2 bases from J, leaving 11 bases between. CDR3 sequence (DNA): TGTGCCAGCAGTTGGCTCTGGGCCAACACTGAAGCTTTCTTT. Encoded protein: CASSWLWANTEAFF.

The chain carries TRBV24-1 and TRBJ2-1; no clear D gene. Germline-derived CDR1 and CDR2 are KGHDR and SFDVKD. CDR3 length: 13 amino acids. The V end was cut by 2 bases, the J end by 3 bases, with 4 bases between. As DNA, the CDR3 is TGTGCCACCAGTGATTCCTACTACAATGAGCAGTTCTTC. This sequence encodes CATSDSYYNEQFF.

The CDR3 DNA follows: TGTGCTAGTGGTTTGCCGGGGAGGAGCGCAGATACGCAGTATTTT. It specifies CASGLPGRSADTQYF. This chain uses TRBV12-5 with TRBJ2-3; possibly TRBD2 for D (6 bases). Trimming removed 2 bases at V and 4 bases at J, with 13 bases between. From germline, CDR1 is LGHNT and CDR2 FRNRAP. CDR3 length: 15 residues.

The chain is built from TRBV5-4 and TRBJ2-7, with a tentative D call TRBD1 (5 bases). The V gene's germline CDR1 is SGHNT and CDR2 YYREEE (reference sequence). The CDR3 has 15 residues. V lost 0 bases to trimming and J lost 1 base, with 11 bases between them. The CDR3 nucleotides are TGTGCCAGCAGCTTGGGTGGGGCCGAATCCTACGAGCAGTACTTC. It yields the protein CASSLGGAESYEQYF.

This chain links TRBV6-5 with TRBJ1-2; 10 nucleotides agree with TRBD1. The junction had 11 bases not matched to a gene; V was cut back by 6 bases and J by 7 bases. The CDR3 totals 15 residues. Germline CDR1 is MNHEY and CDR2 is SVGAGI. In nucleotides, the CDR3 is TGTGCCAGCAGAGATTCGGGACAGGGGATGGGTGGCTACACCTTC. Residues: CASRDSGQGMGGYTF.

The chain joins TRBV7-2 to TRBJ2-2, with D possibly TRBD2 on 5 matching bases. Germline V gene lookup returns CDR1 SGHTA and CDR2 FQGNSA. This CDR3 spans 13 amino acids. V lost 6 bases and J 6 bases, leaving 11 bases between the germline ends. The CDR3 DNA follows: TGTGCCAGCAGGAGGGTTTATGCCGGGGAGCTGTTTTTT. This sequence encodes CASRRVYAGELFF.

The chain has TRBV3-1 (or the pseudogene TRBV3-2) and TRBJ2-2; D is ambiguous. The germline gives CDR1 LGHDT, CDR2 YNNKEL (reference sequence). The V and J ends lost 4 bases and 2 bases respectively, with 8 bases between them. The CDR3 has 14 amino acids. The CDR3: CASSPRSNTGELFF. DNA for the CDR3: TGTGCCAGCAGCCCGCGATCCAACACCGGGGAGCTGTTTTTT.

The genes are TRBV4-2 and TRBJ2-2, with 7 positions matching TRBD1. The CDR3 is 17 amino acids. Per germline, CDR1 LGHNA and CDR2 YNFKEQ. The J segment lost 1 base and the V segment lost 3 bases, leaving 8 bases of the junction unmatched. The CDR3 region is CASSQGLGGRNTGELFF. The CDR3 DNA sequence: TGTGCCAGCAGCCAGGGTTTAGGGGGCCGGAACACCGGGGAGCTGTTTTTT.

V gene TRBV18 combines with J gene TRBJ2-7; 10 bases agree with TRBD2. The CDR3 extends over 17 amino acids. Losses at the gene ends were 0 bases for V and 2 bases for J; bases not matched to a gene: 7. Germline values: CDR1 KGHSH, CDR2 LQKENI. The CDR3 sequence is CASSPPVSSGGTYEQYF. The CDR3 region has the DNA TGTGCCAGCTCACCACCGGTTTCTAGCGGGGGTACCTACGAGCAGTACTTC.

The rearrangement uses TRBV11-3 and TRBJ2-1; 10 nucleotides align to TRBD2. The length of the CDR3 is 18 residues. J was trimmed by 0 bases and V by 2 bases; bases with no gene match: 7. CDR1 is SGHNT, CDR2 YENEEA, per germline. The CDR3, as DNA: TGTGCCAGCAGCTTACAGCGGGGGGGCGCGAGCTCCTACAATGAGCAGTTCTTC. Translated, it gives CASSLQRGGASSYNEQFF.

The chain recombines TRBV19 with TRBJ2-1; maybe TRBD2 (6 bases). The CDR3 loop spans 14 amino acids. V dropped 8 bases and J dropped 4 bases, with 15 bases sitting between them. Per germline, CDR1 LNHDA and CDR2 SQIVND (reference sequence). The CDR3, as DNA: TGTGCCAGTCGTTCCGGGAGCCCGTACAATGAGCAGTTCTTC. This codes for CASRSGSPYNEQFF.